What follows describes a single T cell receptor beta chain. Its antigen remains unidentified. The CDR3 runs to 13 residues. The data derive from a study of T cell responses to AZD1222 COVID-19 vaccine. The data were produced by immunoSEQ multiplex PCR, yet TCRdb's version contains in-frame clones alone and is incomplete. The sample shows 45,000 to 65,000 clones, roughly 88% of them seen only once. Findings and caveats of the study: White British donors predominated, females outnumbered males, and clonal diversity was possibly underestimated. Only after the peak T cell response were repertoires sampled. Seropositive status at baseline applied to only 5 to 7 AZD1222 recipients.

This material consisted of peripheral blood, taken on day 0 of AZD1222 vaccination. This sequence was found in an adult in good health. This chain joins TRBV21-1 and TRBJ1-1; TRBD1, the table's D call, was not compared with the DNA. TRBV21-1 is a pseudogene segment. CDR3 sequence (DNA): TGTGCCAGCAGCTCACAGGGTAGGGTTGAAGCTTTCTTT. Protein: CASSSQGRVEAFF.